The 5 T cell receptor beta chains below all came from one sample that was sequenced in a study of T cell clonality in common variable immunodeficiency. Produced via immunoSEQ multiplex PCR; TCRdb's table is partial and in-frame only. The sample shows roughly 28,000 clones, none of them appearing just once. Sequencing input: peripheral blood mononuclear cells. The receptors derive from a person aged 18 to 75 in good health.

This clone was seen only a few times. The DNA ends 3 residues before the CDR3 does, and the rest of the CDR3 is filled in from the germline J gene. The V and J genes are TRBV6-4 and TRBJ2-7, with a possible D match to TRBD2 (6 bases). The V end lost 2 bases, the J end lost 2 bases, and 7 bases lay between the germline ends. The germline gives CDR1 MRHNA, CDR2 SNTAGT. The CDR3 spans 13 residues. The CDR3 spells CASSDGGTYEQYF. The CDR3 bases that were read are TGTGCCAGCAGTGACGGGGGGACCTACGAG.

This clone was observed many times. The read terminates 3 residues before the CDR3 end, so the remaining end is supplied by the germline J gene. The genes are TRBV18 and TRBJ1-1; D is ambiguous. This CDR3 contains 14 residues. The germline gives CDR1 KGHSH, CDR2 LQKENI. V shed 3 bases and J shed 5 bases, with 13 bases lying between them. The CDR3 loop is CASSPAQKGTEAFF. Incomplete CDR3 DNA: TGTGCCAGCTCACCCGCACAAAAAGGGACTGAA.

This clone was counted ten times or more. CDR3 DNA, as far as it was read: TGCGCCAGCAGCTTGGGGGACAGGGTCTATGGC. Its protein is CASSLGDRVYG. The CDR3 reads in full as CASSLGDRVYGYTF. The J gene is TRBJ1-2, the V gene TRBV5-1, with TRBD1 matching 9 bases. Read sequence stops 3 residues before the CDR3 end, and the germline J gene provides the missing end. CDR1 is SGHRS, CDR2 YFSETQ, per germline. V gave up 0 bases and J gave up 4 bases; unmatched junction bases: 1. The CDR3 extends over 14 amino acids.

There are many counts of this clone. The DNA ends 3 residues before the CDR3 does, and the rest of the CDR3 is filled in from the germline J gene. The rearrangement joins TRBV5-5 to TRBJ1-1; D might be TRBD1 (5 bases). Germline V gene lookup returns CDR1 SGHKS and CDR2 YYEKEE (reference sequence). The CDR3 consists of 14 residues. Trimming cost V 4 bases and J 5 bases, with 15 bases left between them. CDR3 sequence reads: CASSPGGAGTEAFF. The CDR3 DNA, read in part, is TGTGCCAGCAGCCCCGGAGGGGCGGGGACTGAA.

This clone was counted many times. The read ends 3 residues early relative to the CDR3; the germline J gene fills the gap. The gene calls are TRBV6-9 and TRBJ2-1; D might be TRBD2 (5 bases). Germline V gene data show CDR1 as MNHGY and CDR2 as SVAAGI. Trimming took 6 bases from V and 9 from J, leaving 21 bases between them. This CDR3 has 15 residues. Here the CDR3 reads CASRRSCIGVSEQFF. The CDR3 bases that were read are TGTGCCAGCAGGCGCTCATGCATCGGGGTGAGTGAG.